The T cell receptor (beta chain) under discussion was sequenced for a study of blood T cell repertoires in COVID-19. Study in general: There were acute and convalescent COVID-19 samples, and they came from the United States, Italy and Spain. From T cells, B-cell-depleted T cells, or PBMCs came the material, which was cDNA or gDNA.

Seattle's cohort entered during active infection and was followed longitudinally. Study processing details: Estimation of nucleated cell counts was performed using reference gene primer amplification. Libraries were prepared by immunoSEQ multiplex PCR; TCRdb keeps only in-frame clonotypes and omits some of them. D and trimming come from the DNA, and the V and J calls and clone size come from that table. The sample has approximately 290,000 clones, about 85% seen once. This CDR3 spans 13 amino acids. Trimming removed 6 bases from V and 0 bases from J, with 8 bases in between. CDR1 is MDHEN, CDR2 SYDVKM, per germline.

The chain is built from TRBV28 and TRBJ1-2; D unclear. Sequenced sample: peripheral blood. The receptor was derived from a human donor with COVID-19, enrolled during active disease. The donor label of this sample is uncertain. The CDR3 spells CASRTAPNYGYTF. Here the CDR3 DNA reads TGTGCCAGCAGAACAGCCCCTAACTATGGCTACACCTTC.